A single sample gave rise to the 13 T cell receptor beta chains below, sequenced in a study of CD8 T cells in ankylosing spondylitis. Study-wide results and limits: A TCR beta motif of under ten highly homologous variants seemed to mark ankylosing spondylitis blood.

The antigens these receptors bind are not known. TCRdb reanalysed the 5' RACE reads using MiXCR and keeps one entry per CDR3 protein. The sample consists of 700,000 or so distinct CDR3 sequences, about 20% of them appearing once. Sample: blood, either unsorted or a sorted T cell fraction (not recorded which). These receptors were collected from a male donor with ankylosing spondylitis.

The chain is built from TRBV5-1 and TRBJ2-2; tentatively, D is TRBD2 (6 bases). Between the trimmed V and J ends, which lost 4 bases and 0 bases, there was a span of 10 bases. The germline V gene encodes CDR1 SGHRS and CDR2 YFSETQ. CDR3 size: 15 residues. The CDR3 DNA sequence: TGCGCCAGCAGCCCCGGGAGCTCGAACACCGGGGAGCTGTTTTTT. Its translation: CASSPGSSNTGELFF. The variable domain in full, with the rest retrieved from reference TRBV5-1 and TRBJ2-2, is KAGVTQTPRYLIKTRGQQVTLSCSPISGHRSVSWYQQTPGQGLQFLFEYFSETQRNKGNFPGRFSGRQFSNSRSEMNVSTLELGDSALYLCASSPGSSNTGELFFGEGSRLTVL.

In this sample, this clonotype turned up a few times. V gene TRBV29-1 combines with J gene TRBJ1-1, with 7 bases aligning to TRBD1. The CDR3 extends over 15 amino acids. Germline-derived CDR1 and CDR2 are SQVTM and ANQGSEA. Germline trimming cut 7 bases from V and 5 bases from J; bases unmatched to any gene: 16. The CDR3 nucleotides read TGCAGCGGCAGAAGCAACAGGGGATATCGGACTGAAGCTTTCTTT. This codes for CSGRSNRGYRTEAFF.

This clonotype was found a few times. The chain recombines TRBV7-9 with TRBJ1-2, with D possibly matching TRBD1 (5 bases). Germline V CDR1 and CDR2: SEHNR, FQNEAQ (reference sequence). The CDR3 consists of 14 residues. Trimming stripped 5 bases from V and 2 bases from J, with 12 bases between. The CDR3 coding sequence is TGTGCCAGCAGCCGGTGGGGCGACAACTATGGCTACACCTTC. Protein: CASSRWGDNYGYTF. Variable domain in full (rest from reference TRBV7-9 and TRBJ1-2): DTGVSQNPRHKITKRGQNVTFRCDPISEHNRLYWYRQTLGQGPEFLTYFQNEAQLEKSRLLSDRFSAERPKGSFSTLEIQRTEQGDSAMYLCASSRWGDNYGYTFGSGTRLTVV.

This clonotype was found a few times. The chain couples TRBV7-9 to TRBJ2-7, with D perhaps matching TRBD1 (6 bases). CDR3 length equals 15 residues. V gave up 3 bases and J gave up 7 bases, with 19 bases separating them. Germline CDR1 SEHNR, CDR2 FQNEAQ (reference sequence). CDR3 sequence (DNA): TGTGCCAGCAGCTTGCAGACAGGCCCTTGGGGAGAGCAGTACTTC. It codes for CASSLQTGPWGEQYF.

The V call is TRBV4-1, the J call TRBJ1-4, with D hard to call. The CDR3 has 17 residues. From germline, CDR1 is MGHRA and CDR2 YSYEKL. The V gene lost 0 bases and the J gene lost 5 bases, with 16 bases spanning the gap. In DNA, the CDR3 is TGCGCCAGCAGCCAAGAAGATTCGGTCGGTAAGAATGAAAAACTGTTTTTT. Residues: CASSQEDSVGKNEKLFF.

This clonotype was picked up a small number of times. Written as DNA, the CDR3 is TGCAGTGCTAGAGACGCAAACCAGAACACTGAAGCTTTCTTT. Amino acids: CSARDANQNTEAFF. V is TRBV20-1 and J is TRBJ1-1; D ambiguous. V gave up 0 bases and J gave up 1 base, with 9 bases separating them. This CDR3 has 14 residues. Germline assignment: CDR1 DFQATT and CDR2 SNEGSKA (reference sequence).

This clonotype has more than one count but fewer than ten. The CDR3 region has the DNA TGTGCCAGCAGCGCCCCTCTAAACACCGGGGAGCTGTTTTTT. It codes for CASSAPLNTGELFF. J is TRBJ2-2 and V is TRBV7-9; D remains unclear. Germline CDR1 SEHNR, CDR2 FQNEAQ (reference sequence). CDR3 length: 14 residues. Between the trimmed V and J ends, which lost 5 bases and 2 bases, there was a span of 9 bases.

This clonotype was recorded a few times. The chain links TRBV10-3 to TRBJ2-2; 13 positions match TRBD2. Germline CDR1 reads ENHRY; CDR2 reads SYGVKD. Trimming took 6 bases from V and 4 from J; bases not matched to a gene: 8. This CDR3 has 17 amino acids. CDR3 nucleotides: TGTGCCATCAGCGGGACTAGCGGGATGTTCCTCACCGGGGAGCTGTTTTTT. Its translation is CAISGTSGMFLTGELFF.

Only a few counts were recorded for this clonotype. The rearrangement joins TRBV7-2 to TRBJ2-3, with TRBD2 matching over 7 bases. Germline loops: CDR1 SGHTA, CDR2 FQGNSA. The CDR3 contains 15 residues. The V segment lost 5 bases and the J segment 2 bases; nucleotides outside the gene matches: 7. In DNA form, the CDR3 reads TGTGCCAGCAGCCCGAGACTAGCTAACACAGATACGCAGTATTTT. Its protein product is CASSPRLANTDTQYF.

This chain joins TRBV2 and TRBJ1-4; a weak D match, TRBD1 (6 bases). The V end was cut by 0 bases, the J end by 0 bases, with 11 bases between. Looked up from germline, CDR1 is SNHLY and CDR2 is FYNNEI. The CDR3 totals 17 residues. The CDR3 coding sequence is TGTGCCAGCAGTGAAGCGCGGGGACAAACAACTAATGAAAAACTGTTTTTT. This translates into CASSEARGQTTNEKLFF. Supplemented by reference TRBV2 and TRBJ1-4, the full variable domain reads EPEVTQTPSHQVTQMGQEVILRCVPISNHLYFYWYRQILGQKVEFLVSFYNNEISEKSEIFDDQFSVERPDGSNFTLKIRSTKLEDSAMYFCASSEARGQTTNEKLFFGSGTQLSVL.

This clonotype was picked up a small number of times. This chain joins TRBV7-9 and TRBJ2-1; 11 nucleotides line up with TRBD2. The CDR3 consists of 16 residues. Germline CDR1 and CDR2: SEHNR and FQNEAQ (reference sequence). With V trimmed by 6 bases and J by 8 bases, 12 bases remained unmatched. In nucleotides, the CDR3 is TGTGCCAGCAGTTCTCCTAGCGGGAGGCCCAGCGATGAGCAGTTCTTC. Its translation: CASSSPSGRPSDEQFF.

This clonotype was found a few times. J is TRBJ2-2 and V is TRBV24-1; D is uncertain. This CDR3 region has 17 residues. Germline assignment: CDR1 KGHDR and CDR2 SFDVKD. Deletions cut 3 bases from V and 9 bases from J, with 22 bases between. This chain's CDR3 is CATSDPQASGHLRELFF. The CDR3 region has the DNA TGTGCCACCAGTGATCCTCAGGCCTCCGGGCATCTCAGGGAGCTGTTTTTT.

This clonotype was counted between two and nine times. The J gene is TRBJ2-4, the V gene TRBV12-3 or TRBV12-4, with D possibly matching TRBD1 (6 bases). Trimming took 1 base from V and 5 from J, leaving 12 bases between them. The CDR3 is 15 residues long. The CDR3 DNA reads as TGTGCCAGCAGTTTAGTGAGGGACACTGAAAACATTCAGTACTTC. As protein: CASSLVRDTENIQYF.